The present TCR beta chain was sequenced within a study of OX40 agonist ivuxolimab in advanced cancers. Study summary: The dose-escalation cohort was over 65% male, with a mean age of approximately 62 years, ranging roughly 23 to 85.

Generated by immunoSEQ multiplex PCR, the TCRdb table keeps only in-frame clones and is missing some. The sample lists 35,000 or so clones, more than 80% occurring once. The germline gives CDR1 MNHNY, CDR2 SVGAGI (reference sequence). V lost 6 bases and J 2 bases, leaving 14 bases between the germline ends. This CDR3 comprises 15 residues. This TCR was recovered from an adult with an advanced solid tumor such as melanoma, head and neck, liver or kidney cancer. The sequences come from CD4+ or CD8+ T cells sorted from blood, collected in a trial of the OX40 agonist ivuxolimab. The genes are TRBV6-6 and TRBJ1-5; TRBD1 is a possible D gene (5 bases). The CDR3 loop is CASRNEGSGNQPQHF. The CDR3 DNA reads TGTGCCAGCAGGAACGAGGGGAGTGGCAATCAGCCCCAGCATTTT.